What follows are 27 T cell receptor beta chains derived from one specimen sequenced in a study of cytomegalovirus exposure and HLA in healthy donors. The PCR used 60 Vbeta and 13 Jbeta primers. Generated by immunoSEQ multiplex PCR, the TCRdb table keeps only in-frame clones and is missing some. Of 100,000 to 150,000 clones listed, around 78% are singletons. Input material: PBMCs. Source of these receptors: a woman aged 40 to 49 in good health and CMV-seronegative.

In DNA, the CDR3 is TGTGCCAGTAGTATCGGGACTAGCGGCTACGAGCAGTACTTC. Protein product: CASSIGTSGYEQYF. The gene calls are TRBV19 and TRBJ2-7; 11 bases fit TRBD2. The CDR3 extends over 14 amino acids. Trimming removed 3 bases from V and 3 bases from J; junction bases left unmatched: 1. Germline V lookup: CDR1 LNHDA, CDR2 SQIVND (reference sequence).

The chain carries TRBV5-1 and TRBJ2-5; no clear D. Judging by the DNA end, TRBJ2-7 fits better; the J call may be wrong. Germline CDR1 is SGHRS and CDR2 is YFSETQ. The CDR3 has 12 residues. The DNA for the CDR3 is TGCGCCAGCAGCCTTAAACCCTACGAGCAGTACTTC. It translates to CASSLKPYEQYF.

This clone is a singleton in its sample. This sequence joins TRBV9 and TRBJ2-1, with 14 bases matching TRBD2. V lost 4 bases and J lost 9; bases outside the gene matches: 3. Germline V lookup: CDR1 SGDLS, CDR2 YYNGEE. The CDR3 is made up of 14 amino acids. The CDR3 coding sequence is TGTGCCAGCAGCTCCGGGACTAGCGGGGGTGAGCAGTTCTTC. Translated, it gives CASSSGTSGGEQFF.

The CDR3 DNA reads TGCGCCAGCAGTGCTGACAGGGGAGCCGAGCAGTACTTC. It encodes CASSADRGAEQYF. The chain links TRBV10-2 to TRBJ2-7; 8 nucleotides match TRBD1. The CDR3 loop spans 13 amino acids. Looked up from germline, CDR1 is WSHSY and CDR2 is SAAADI. V shed 4 bases, J shed 6 bases, and the junction held 5 bases outside the gene matches.

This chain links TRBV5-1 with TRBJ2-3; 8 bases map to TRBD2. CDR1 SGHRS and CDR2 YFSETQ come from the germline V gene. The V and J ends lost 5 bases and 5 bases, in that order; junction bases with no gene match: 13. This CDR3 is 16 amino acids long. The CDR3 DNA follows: TGCGCCAGCAGGCGGGGGGTAGCGGCGGGGGGAGATACGCAGTATTTT. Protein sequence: CASRRGVAAGGDTQYF.

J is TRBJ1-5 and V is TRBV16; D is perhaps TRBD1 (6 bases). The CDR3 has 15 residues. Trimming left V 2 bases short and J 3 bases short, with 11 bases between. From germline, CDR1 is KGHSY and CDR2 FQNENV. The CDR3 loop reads CASSQADSTNQPQHF. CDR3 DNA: TGTGCCAGCAGCCAAGCGGACAGTACCAATCAGCCCCAGCATTTT.

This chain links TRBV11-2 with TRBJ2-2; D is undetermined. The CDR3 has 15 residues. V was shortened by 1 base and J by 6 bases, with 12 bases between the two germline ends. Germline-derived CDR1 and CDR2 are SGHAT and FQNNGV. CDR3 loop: CASSLAGLPPGELFF. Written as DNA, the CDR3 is TGTGCCAGCAGCTTAGCGGGTCTCCCCCCCGGGGAGCTGTTTTTT.

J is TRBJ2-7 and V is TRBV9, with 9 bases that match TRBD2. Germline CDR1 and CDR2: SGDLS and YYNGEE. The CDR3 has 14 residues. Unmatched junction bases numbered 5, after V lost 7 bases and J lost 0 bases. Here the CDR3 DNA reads TGTGCCAGCGGCGGACTAGCGAGCTCCTACGAGCAGTACTTC. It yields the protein CASGGLASSYEQYF.

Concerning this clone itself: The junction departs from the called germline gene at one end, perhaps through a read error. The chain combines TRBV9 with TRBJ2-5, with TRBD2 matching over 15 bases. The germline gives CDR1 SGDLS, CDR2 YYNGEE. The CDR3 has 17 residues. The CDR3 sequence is CASSAGTSGGTQEAQYF. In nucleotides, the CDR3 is TGTGCCAGCAGCGCCGGGACTAGCGGGGGGACTCAAGAGGCCCAGTACTTC.

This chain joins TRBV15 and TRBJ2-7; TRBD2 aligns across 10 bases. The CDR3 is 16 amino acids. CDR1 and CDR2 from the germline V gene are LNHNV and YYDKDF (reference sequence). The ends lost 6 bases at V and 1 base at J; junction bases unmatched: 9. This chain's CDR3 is CATRGPTAGGSYEQYF. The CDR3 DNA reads TGTGCCACCAGGGGCCCCACAGCGGGAGGGTCCTACGAGCAGTACTTC.

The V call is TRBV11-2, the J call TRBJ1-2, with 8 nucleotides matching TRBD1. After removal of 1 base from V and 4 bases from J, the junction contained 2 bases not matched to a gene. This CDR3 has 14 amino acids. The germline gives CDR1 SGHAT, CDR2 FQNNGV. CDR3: CASSLGGQVYGYTF. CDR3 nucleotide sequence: TGTGCCAGCAGCTTAGGGGGACAGGTCTATGGCTACACCTTC. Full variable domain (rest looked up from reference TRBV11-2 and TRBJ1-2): EAGVAQSPRYKIIEKRQSVAFWCNPISGHATLYWYQQILGQGPKLLIQFQNNGVVDDSQLPKDRFSAERLKGVDSTLKIQPAKLEDSAVYLCASSLGGQVYGYTFGSGTRLTVV.

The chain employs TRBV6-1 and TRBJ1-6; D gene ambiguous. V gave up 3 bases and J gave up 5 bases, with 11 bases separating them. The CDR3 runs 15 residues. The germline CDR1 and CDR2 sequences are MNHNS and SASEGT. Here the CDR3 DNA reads TGTGCCAGCAGTGAGGGAGGGTTCCATAATTCACCCCTCCACTTT. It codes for CASSEGGFHNSPLHF.

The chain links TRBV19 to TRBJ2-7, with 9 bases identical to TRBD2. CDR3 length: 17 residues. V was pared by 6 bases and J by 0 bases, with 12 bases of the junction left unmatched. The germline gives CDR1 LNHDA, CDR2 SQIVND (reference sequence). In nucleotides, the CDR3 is TGTGCCAGTAGGCCCCGGCACAGCGGGAGGTTCTCCTACGAGCAGTACTTC. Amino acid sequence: CASRPRHSGRFSYEQYF.

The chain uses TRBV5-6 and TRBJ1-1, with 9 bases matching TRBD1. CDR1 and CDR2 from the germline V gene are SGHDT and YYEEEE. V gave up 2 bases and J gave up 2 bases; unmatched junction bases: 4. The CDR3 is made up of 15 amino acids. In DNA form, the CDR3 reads TGTGCCAGCAGCTTAACAGGGGGCGGAAACACTGAAGCTTTCTTT. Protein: CASSLTGGGNTEAFF.

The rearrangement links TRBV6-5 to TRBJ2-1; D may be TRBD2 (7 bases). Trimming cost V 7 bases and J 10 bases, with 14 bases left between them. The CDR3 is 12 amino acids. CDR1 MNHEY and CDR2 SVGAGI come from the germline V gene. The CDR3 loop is CASKSAGAEQFF. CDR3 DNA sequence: TGTGCCAGCAAGTCGGCGGGGGCAGAGCAGTTCTTC.

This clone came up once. CDR3 sequence reads: CASSFLQSYEQYF. CDR3 sequence (DNA): TGTGCCAGCAGCTTTCTTCAGTCCTACGAGCAGTACTTC. The genes are TRBV11-2 and TRBJ2-7, with no clear D. The ends were cut back, 3 bases at V and 1 base at J, with 7 bases in the middle. The CDR3 totals 13 residues. Looked up from germline, CDR1 is SGHAT and CDR2 is FQNNGV.

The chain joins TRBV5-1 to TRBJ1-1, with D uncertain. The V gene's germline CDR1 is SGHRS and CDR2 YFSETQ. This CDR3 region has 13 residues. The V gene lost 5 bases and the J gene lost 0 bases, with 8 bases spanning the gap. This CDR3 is CASRADMNTEAFF. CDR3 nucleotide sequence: TGCGCCAGCAGGGCAGACATGAACACTGAAGCTTTCTTT.

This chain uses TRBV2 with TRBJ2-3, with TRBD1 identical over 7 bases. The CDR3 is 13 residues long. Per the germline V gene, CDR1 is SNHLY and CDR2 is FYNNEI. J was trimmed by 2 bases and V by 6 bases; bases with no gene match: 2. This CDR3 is CASRTGNTDTQYF. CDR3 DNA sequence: TGTGCCAGCAGGACAGGGAACACAGATACGCAGTATTTT.

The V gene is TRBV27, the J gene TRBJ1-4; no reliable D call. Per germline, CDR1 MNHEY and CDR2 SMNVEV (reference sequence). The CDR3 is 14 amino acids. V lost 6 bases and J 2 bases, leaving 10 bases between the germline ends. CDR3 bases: TGTGCCAGCAGGACACAATGGACTAATGAAAAACTGTTTTTT. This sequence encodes CASRTQWTNEKLFF.

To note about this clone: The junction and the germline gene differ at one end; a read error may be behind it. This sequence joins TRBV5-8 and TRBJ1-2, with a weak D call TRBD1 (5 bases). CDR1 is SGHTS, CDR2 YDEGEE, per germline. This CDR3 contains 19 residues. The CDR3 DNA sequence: TGTGCCAGCAGCAAGGGGATCGGAGTCGCTCTCCGTACTCCCTATGGCTGCACCTTC. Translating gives CASSKGIGVALRTPYGCTF.

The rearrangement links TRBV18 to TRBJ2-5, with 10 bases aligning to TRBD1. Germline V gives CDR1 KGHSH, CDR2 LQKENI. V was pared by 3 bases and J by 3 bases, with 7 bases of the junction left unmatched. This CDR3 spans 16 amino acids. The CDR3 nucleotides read TGTGCCAGCTCACCTTTGCGACAGGGGGCCGAAGAGACCCAGTACTTC. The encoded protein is CASSPLRQGAEETQYF.

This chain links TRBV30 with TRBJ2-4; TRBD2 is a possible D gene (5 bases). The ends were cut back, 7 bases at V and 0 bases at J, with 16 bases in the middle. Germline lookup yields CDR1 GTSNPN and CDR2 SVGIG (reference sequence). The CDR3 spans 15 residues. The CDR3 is CAFRARVLAKNIQYF. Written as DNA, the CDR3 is TGTGCCTTCCGGGCGCGGGTTCTAGCCAAAAACATTCAGTACTTC.

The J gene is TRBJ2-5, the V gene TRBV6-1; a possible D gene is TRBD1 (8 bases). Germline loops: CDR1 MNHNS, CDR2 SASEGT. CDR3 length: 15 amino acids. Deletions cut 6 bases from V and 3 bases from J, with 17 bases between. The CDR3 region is CASSPDREGEETQYF. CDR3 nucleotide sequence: TGTGCCAGCAGCCCGGACAGGGAGGGAGAAGAGACCCAGTACTTC.

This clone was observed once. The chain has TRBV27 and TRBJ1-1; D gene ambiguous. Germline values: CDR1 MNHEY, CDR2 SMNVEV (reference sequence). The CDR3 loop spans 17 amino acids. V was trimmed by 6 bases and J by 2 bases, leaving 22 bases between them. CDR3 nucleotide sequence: TGTGCCAGCAGATTTGGCGGGGTTCGCGGGCTAAACACTGAAGCTTTCTTT. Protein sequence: CASRFGGVRGLNTEAFF.

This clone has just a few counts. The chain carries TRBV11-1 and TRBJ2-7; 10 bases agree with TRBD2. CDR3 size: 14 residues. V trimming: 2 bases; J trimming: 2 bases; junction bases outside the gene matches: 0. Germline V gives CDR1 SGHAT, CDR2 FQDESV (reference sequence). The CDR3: CASSLTSGTYEQYF. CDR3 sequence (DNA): TGTGCCAGCAGCTTAACTAGCGGGACCTACGAGCAGTACTTC.

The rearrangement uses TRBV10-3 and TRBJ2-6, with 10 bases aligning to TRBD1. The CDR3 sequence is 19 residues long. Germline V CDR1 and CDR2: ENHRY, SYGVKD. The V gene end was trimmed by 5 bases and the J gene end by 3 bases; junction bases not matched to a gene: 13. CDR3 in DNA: TGTGCCATCAGTCCTCTCCGGACAGGGGGAATAGGTGGGGCCAACGTCCTGACTTTC. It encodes CAISPLRTGGIGGANVLTF.

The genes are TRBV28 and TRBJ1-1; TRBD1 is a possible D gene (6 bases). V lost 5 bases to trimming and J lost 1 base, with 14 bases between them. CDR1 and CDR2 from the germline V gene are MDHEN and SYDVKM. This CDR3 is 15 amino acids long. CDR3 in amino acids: CASSPYRDGNTEAFF. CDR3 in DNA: TGTGCCAGCAGTCCCTACAGGGACGGGAACACTGAAGCTTTCTTT.